Detailed here is one T cell receptor beta chain. This sample is drawn from a study of shared T cell receptors in the human thymus. Sequencing was performed with immunoSEQ multiplex PCR; in TCRdb, only in-frame clones are kept and a portion is missing. Of approximately 760,000 clones in the sample, around 85% were seen once. This CDR3 comprises 16 residues. These data also formed part of another study, on human thymus T cells. From that report: Thymic tissue was derived from resections collected during corrective heart surgery. Usage of V and J genes appeared biased in thymic and blood repertoires.

The receptor was isolated from a girl less than two years old with a congenital heart defect. The sample comprised thymocytes. V is TRBV12-2 and J is TRBJ2-1; the table's D call of TRBD1 was not tested on the DNA. TRBV12-2 is described as a pseudogene. CDR3 nucleotides: TGTGCAAGTCGCTTAGCTAGCAGGGTACCTGCGGATGAGCAGTTCTTC. The encoded protein is CASRLASRVPADEQFF.